What follows is one TCR beta chain and its context. The table lists this clonotype with a few counts. What antigen it recognizes has not been identified. Base qualities are not at hand, and no much larger clone is one base apart. Trimming at the junction amounts to 7 bases on V and 5 bases on J, and the germline ends lie 20 bases apart. CDR1 and CDR2 are drawn from the germline V gene: SGHAT, FQNNGV. The CDR3 numbers 15 residues from cysteine through phenylalanine. The CDR3 DNA has 45 bases and is translated from base 1. The approximately 41 donors, aged about 6 to 100 years, were systemically healthy Caucasian individuals from Russia. Each donor gave 9 to 10 milliliters of peripheral blood, collected into EDTA-treated Vacutainer tubes. Ficoll-Paque density-gradient centrifugation was used to isolate PBMCs, with at least 7 million obtained per sample. Trizol reagent was used to extract total RNA from PBMCs, with at least 6 micrograms per sample. For every donor, flow cytometry on a PBMC aliquot measured the percentage of naive CD45RAhigh/CD27high T cells.

The library was generated by 5' RACE. Reads for this sample came from an Illumina HiSeq 2500. A second roughly 6 to 12 cycle PCR used a sample-barcoded 5' primer and a J-beta primer mix. A template-switch 5' adaptor carrying 12 random nucleotides introduced a unique molecular identifier onto each TCR beta cDNA molecule. Each sample yielded at least 2.5 million CDR3-containing paired-end reads. The Mint cDNA synthesis kit, primed by a TRBC-specific oligonucleotide, was used to synthesize first-strand cDNA from all RNA. After uracil-DNA glycosylase treatment, a first 18-cycle PCR used universal primers M1SS and BC2_uni_R on all cDNA. The published analysis was carried out like this. Normalization of each sample was performed by random selection of 1 million high-quality reads, each carrying a distinct molecular identifier. Reads sharing molecular identifiers were discarded rather than binned into consensus sequences. MiTCR, with a Q25 quality threshold and the strictest error-elimination algorithm, was used for CDR3 identification, clonotype clustering and error correction. A nonparametric unseen species model with Euler transformation was used to estimate a lower bound on total TCR beta diversity. The public sequencing data were trimmed at Q25 with fastp and processed into clonotypes with MiXCR by TCRdb, which kept only in-frame beta chains. Each record represents a unique CDR3 protein, reported with the most common genes and DNA among its rows. TCRdb's processing, not the authors' own work, is the source of the V and J calls. This sample gives approximately 820,000 distinct CDR3 sequences in total; more than 40% of them show up just once. Of the sample, around 21% falls within the top ten clones.

These data are taken from a study of blood T cells in healthy people across ages (dated by TCRdb to 2015 to 2017). Regarding the research as a whole: In model experiments, template switching captured about one uniquely barcoded TCR beta cDNA molecule for every two T cells. The donors were split into four age groups: young (average about 15 years), middle-aged (39), aged (over 55) and long-lived (approximately 80). To avoid experimental bias, donors of different ages were spread randomly across the sequencing lanes. Age-related changes in TCR beta repertoire diversity were measured in the study by deep sequencing normalized with unique cDNA molecular identifiers. Two additional independent replicas of 1 million unique cDNA reads from the same blood draw were analyzed for two donors (one aged 18 to 30 and one aged 80 or older). Points the paper makes about the study in general: The CMV infection status of donors was not known, potentially confounding age-related changes in expanded clonotypes. The long-lived group showed more naive CD4+ T cells, fewer expanded clones and increased TCR diversity than the aged group, suggesting age selection. As age increased, observed TCR beta diversity per million T cells dropped in a roughly linear way, and a significant reduction was already evident by age 40. There was a strong correlation between observed TCR beta diversity and the percentage of naive T cells measured by flow cytometry. Since profiling was done on bulk unsorted PBMCs, naive and antigen-experienced compartments could not be conclusively compared. Estimates of total diversity from one million sequenced T cells were regarded as lower bounds and underestimates.

The chain couples TRBV11-2 to TRBJ2-5; the D segment may tentatively be TRBD1 or TRBD2, each giving 5 matched bases. The sequence came from a man in his 60s in good health. The sequenced material came from blood. The DNA reads TGTGCCAGCACCTATGAGGGGATGAATCTGGAGACCCAGTACTTC. Protein translation: CASTYEGMNLETQYF. The CDR3, completed at both ends by the reference TRBV11-2 and TRBJ2-5 genes, gives the full variable domain EAGVAQSPRYKIIEKRQSVAFWCNPISGHATLYWYQQILGQGPKLLIQFQNNGVVDDSQLPKDRFSAERLKGVDSTLKIQPAKLEDSAVYLCASTYEGMNLETQYFGPGTRLLVL.